This entry lists 20 T cell receptor beta chains sequenced from one sample in a study of identifying expanded T cells in peripheral blood (dated by TCRdb to the late 2010s). Libraries were made using the immunoSEQ multiplex PCR assay. TCRdb mirrors the immuneACCESS table, restricted to in-frame sequences. Some clones are absent from its copies; in checked studies, under half trace to an unresolved V gene, and the reason for the others is unknown. Present in this sample are about 130,000 clones, 80% to 90% of which were seen just once. The ten largest clones add up to around 8.4% of the sample. The sequenced sample consisted of blood. The receptors were sampled from a person aged 18 to 70 in good health.

V and J are TRBV28 and TRBJ1-1; D gene uncertain. This CDR3 is built from 12 residues. V lost 6 bases and J 6 bases, leaving 11 bases between the germline ends. Germline V lookup: CDR1 MDHEN, CDR2 SYDVKM. CDR3 DNA sequence: TGTGCCAGCAGGGCGTCGAAGTCTGAAGCTTTCTTT. Translated: CASRASKSEAFF.

This clone has a single count. The chain couples TRBV5-1 to TRBJ2-1; 8 bases fit TRBD1. With V trimmed by 0 bases and J by 7 bases, 3 bases remained unmatched. Germline V gives CDR1 SGHRS, CDR2 YFSETQ. The length of the CDR3 is 14 residues. Here the CDR3 DNA reads TGCGCCAGCAGCTTGGAACAGGGGGAGAATGAGCAGTTCTTC. This sequence encodes CASSLEQGENEQFF.

This chain links TRBV7-3 with TRBJ1-1; 7 bases fit TRBD1. This CDR3 is built from 11 residues. Looked up from germline, CDR1 is SGHTA and CDR2 is FQGTGA. Losses at the gene ends were 1 base for V and 10 bases for J; bases not matched to a gene: 0. The CDR3 region has the DNA TGTGCCAGCAGCTTAAGGACAGGAGCTTTCTTT. Its translation is CASSLRTGAFF.

This chain uses TRBV6-1 with TRBJ1-5; D is unclear. The V end was cut by 1 base, the J end by 9 bases, with 10 bases between. The CDR3 extends over 13 amino acids. Germline V gives CDR1 MNHNS, CDR2 SASEGT. CDR3 region: CASSEDPGGPQHF. DNA of the CDR3: TGTGCCAGCAGTGAAGATCCTGGAGGGCCCCAGCATTTT.

This clone is a singleton in its sample. Here the CDR3 DNA reads TGTGCCAGCAGCTGGGGCACCTACTATGGCTACACCTTC. The encoded protein is CASSWGTYYGYTF. V gene TRBV11-2 combines with J gene TRBJ1-2; TRBD1 is a possible D gene (5 bases). Germline CDR1 reads SGHAT; CDR2 reads FQNNGV. CDR3 length: 13 amino acids. V shed 4 bases and J shed 3 bases, with 9 bases lying between them.

The rearrangement links TRBV18 to TRBJ1-2; no definite D call. Trimming cost V 3 bases and J 4 bases, with 15 bases left between them. Germline assignment: CDR1 KGHSH and CDR2 LQKENI. This CDR3 contains 15 residues. The CDR3 coding sequence is TGTGCCAGCTCACCTCCCGCCCCGGTTGGCTATGGCTACACCTTC. It translates to CASSPPAPVGYGYTF.

This sequence joins TRBV15 and TRBJ1-6; TRBD1 agrees at 8 bases. With V trimmed by 0 bases and J by 5 bases, 3 bases remained unmatched. In germline, CDR1 is LNHNV, CDR2 YYDKDF (reference sequence). The CDR3 runs 16 residues. CDR3 in amino acids: CATSRDRQGNNSPLHF. The DNA of the CDR3 is TGTGCCACCAGCAGAGACCGACAGGGGAATAATTCACCCCTCCACTTT.

Details on this clone: At the DNA level, this CDR3 is encoded by other sequences in the same sample as well. This chain connects TRBV30 to TRBJ2-6; unclear D gene. CDR1 is GTSNPN and CDR2 is SVGIG in the germline V gene (reference sequence). V lost 0 bases and J lost 1, with 1 base in between. The CDR3 length is 13 residues. In nucleotides, the CDR3 is TGTGCCTGGAGTGTTTCTGGGGCCAACGTCCTGACTTTC. As protein: CAWSVSGANVLTF. Complete variable domain (other parts from reference TRBV30 and TRBJ2-6): SQTIHQWPATLVQPVGSPLSLECTVEGTSNPNLYWYRQAAGRGLQLLFYSVGIGQISSEVPQNLSASRPQDRQFILSSKKLLLSDSGFYLCAWSVSGANVLTFGAGSRLTVL.

This chain connects TRBV25-1 to TRBJ1-6; a possible D gene is TRBD1 (5 bases). Germline assignment: CDR1 MGHDK and CDR2 SYGVNS. CDR3 length: 14 residues. V was trimmed by 5 bases and J by 7 bases, leaving 12 bases between them. This CDR3 is CASSKGLFNSPLHF. CDR3 DNA: TGTGCCAGCAGTAAGGGACTCTTCAATTCACCCCTCCACTTT.

The V call is TRBV27, the J call TRBJ2-2; maybe TRBD2 (6 bases). CDR1 and CDR2 (germline): MNHEY, SMNVEV (reference sequence). The CDR3 is 12 amino acids. The V gene lost 4 bases and the J gene lost 8 bases, with 8 bases spanning the gap. The CDR3 reads CASSSRGGELFF. The CDR3 nucleotides read TGTGCCAGCAGTTCACGGGGGGGGGAGCTGTTTTTT.

V gene TRBV2 combines with J gene TRBJ2-3; 8 bases agree with TRBD1. The CDR3 extends over 15 amino acids. V lost 6 bases and J lost 0; bases outside the gene matches: 5. Per germline, CDR1 SNHLY and CDR2 FYNNEI. CDR3 nucleotides: TGTGCCAGCAGGAGGACAGGGCCTAGCACAGATACGCAGTATTTT. It yields the protein CASRRTGPSTDTQYF.

This chain connects TRBV9 to TRBJ1-3; D is ambiguous. The CDR3 totals 13 residues. CDR1 and CDR2 from the germline V gene are SGDLS and YYNGEE. Between the trimmed V and J ends, which lost 4 bases and 4 bases, there was a span of 9 bases. The DNA for the CDR3 is TGTGCCAGCAGCTACGGAGGCGGAAACACCATATATTTT. Translated: CASSYGGGNTIYF.

The V call is TRBV6-6, the J call TRBJ2-7; D is undetermined. Trimming left V 0 bases short and J 3 bases short, with 12 bases between. Germline V CDR1 and CDR2: MNHNY, SVGAGI (reference sequence). The CDR3 has 15 residues. CDR3 in DNA: TGTGCCAGCAGTTACTCACACATGGACGGCTACGAGCAGTACTTC. Translation: CASSYSHMDGYEQYF.

This clone has a single count. The chain has TRBV19 and TRBJ2-1; no clear D. The CDR3 has 13 amino acids. With 4 bases removed from V and 6 bases from J, the gap between germline ends came to 10 bases. Germline loops: CDR1 LNHDA, CDR2 SQIVND (reference sequence). In DNA, the CDR3 is TGTGCCAGTAGTAGAGAACAGATCAATGAGCAGTTCTTC. This encodes CASSREQINEQFF.

This rearrangement joins TRBV29-1 to TRBJ2-1; D remains ambiguous. The V gene lost 7 bases and the J gene lost 6 bases, with 22 bases spanning the gap. Looked up from germline, CDR1 is SQVTM and CDR2 is ANQGSEA. This CDR3 spans 15 amino acids. The DNA of the CDR3 is TGCAGCGCCTCCCCGACTTGGACCTCGACCAATGAGCAGTTCTTC. It yields the protein CSASPTWTSTNEQFF.

This clone was counted a few times. Here the CDR3 DNA reads TGCGCCAGCAGCTTGCACTCCACAGATACGCAGTATTTT. Translated, it gives CASSLHSTDTQYF. This chain links TRBV5-1 with TRBJ2-3; D is unclear. CDR1 and CDR2 (germline): SGHRS, YFSETQ. The CDR3 totals 13 residues. Trimming removed 1 base at V and 2 bases at J, with 5 bases between.

The chain employs TRBV19 and TRBJ1-2; D is unclear. CDR1 is LNHDA, CDR2 SQIVND, per germline (reference sequence). This CDR3 comprises 15 residues. V was pared by 0 bases and J by 6 bases, with 14 bases between. The CDR3 DNA follows: TGTGCCAGTAGTATAGATCGAGGCTTCAGACATGGCTACACCTTC. Amino acid sequence: CASSIDRGFRHGYTF. Complete variable domain (other parts from reference TRBV19 and TRBJ1-2): DGGITQSPKYLFRKEGQNVTLSCEQNLNHDAMYWYRQDPGQGLRLIYYSQIVNDFQKGDIAEGYSVSREKKESFPLTVTSAQKNPTAFYLCASSIDRGFRHGYTFGSGTRLTVV.

The chain uses TRBV11-2 and TRBJ1-5, with 9 bases lining up with TRBD1. After removal of 5 bases from V and 2 bases from J, the junction contained 4 bases not matched to a gene. The CDR3 runs 15 residues. CDR1 and CDR2 (germline): SGHAT, FQNNGV. CDR3 sequence reads: CASSPTGGRNQPQHF. DNA of the CDR3: TGTGCCAGCAGCCCTACAGGGGGCCGCAATCAGCCCCAGCATTTT.

The V call is TRBV29-1, the J call TRBJ2-7, with TRBD2 matching over 9 bases. The V segment lost 0 bases and the J segment 2 bases; nucleotides outside the gene matches: 5. The length of the CDR3 is 15 residues. Germline assignment: CDR1 SQVTM and CDR2 ANQGSEA. CDR3 nucleotide sequence: TGCAGCGTTGAAGAGGTGAGCGGGAGGACCTACGAGCAGTACTTC. Residues: CSVEEVSGRTYEQYF.

This clone has a single count. The CDR3 protein is CASSEPITRQGWDEQYF. The CDR3 nucleotides read TGTGCCAGCAGTGAGCCTATTACCCGACAGGGGTGGGACGAGCAGTACTTC. The chain is built from TRBV2 and TRBJ2-7; 8 positions match TRBD1. Germline V gene sequence: CDR1 SNHLY, CDR2 FYNNEI. This CDR3 region has 17 residues. V trimming: 3 bases; J trimming: 5 bases; junction bases outside the gene matches: 15.